This is a list of T cell receptor beta chains from one sample in a study of early T cells in non-severe SARS-CoV-2 infection. Each CDR3 protein gets one entry after TCRdb re-called the 5' RACE reads with MiXCR. The table records 45,000 to 65,000 distinct CDR3 sequences, less than 9.5% of them present only once. Sequencing was carried out using whole blood. The receptors stem from an adult who was a healthcare worker with PCR-confirmed SARS-CoV-2 infection or an uninfected control (not recorded which). Both conserved end residues are part of each CDR3. Fields, in order: V gene, CDR3 length, CDR3 protein.

>TRBV29-1|14
CSVESGSGANVLTF
>TRBV9|13
CASSVGSGTEAFF
>TRBV6-6|17
CASSYSGTGDGSSPLHF
>TRBV7-3|15
CASSQRANGANVLTF
>TRBV19|14
CATATSGSSYEQYF
>TRBV20-1|14
CSAEWSPSTDTQYF
>TRBV5-4|13
CATQLAGVGEQYF
>TRBV7-9|17
CASSSSPGTGETDTQYF
>TRBV29-1|13
CSVELDRSHEQYF
>TRBV11-1|15
CASSHESALPDTQYF
>TRBV12-3/TRBV12-4|15
CASSPGQGLFYGYTF
>TRBV7-8|19
CASSLFLPNRGRSTDTQYF
>TRBV20-1|13
CSASRDSTDTQYF
>TRBV11-2|14
CASSPLAGADTQYF
>TRBV19|14
CASSITPPYNEQFF
>TRBV19|15
CASSRRRTGDEKLFF
>TRBV10-2|15
CASSAWEGWDQPQHF
>TRBV5-5|15
CASSLGLATTDTQYF
>TRBV5-1|15
CASRPRAAGGTEAFF
>TRBV7-2|17
CASSLGASGSTTYEQYF
>TRBV7-2|14
CASSIGGQGVKLFF
>TRBV12-3/TRBV12-4|13
CASSWWLTDTQYF
>TRBV2|14
CASSALVSYNEQFF
>TRBV19|13
CASSPQQGTGQYF
>TRBV7-9|16
CASSPTGNPANYGYTF
>TRBV7-9|14
CASSFARGLDTQYF
>TRBV10-3|16
CAISESRLATVGELFF
>TRBV20-1|12
CSARRLGDEQYF
>TRBV7-6|14
CASSTGTVKETQYF
>TRBV5-6|14
CASSSGPWGSPLHF
>TRBV20-1|16
CSARNPGLAGRDTQYF
>TRBV30|13
CAWSGGDNEKLFF
>TRBV18|14
CASSPDTNNSPLHF
>TRBV5-1|14
CASSRDRENYGYTF
>TRBV2|14
CAASTSGRSGELFF
>TRBV7-8|19
CASSLVPRVTSGSPDTQYF
>TRBV29-1|13
CSVGTMNTGELFF
>TRBV19|15
CASTRWQGNTGELFF
>TRBV6-4|15
CASSEVAGGPDTQYF
>TRBV7-2|15
CASRSNGGRAHEQYF
>TRBV7-9|15
CASSLEIWVDNEQFF
>TRBV20-1|13
CSAWDPWANVLTF
>TRBV2|16
CASTSVRVSGANVLTF
>TRBV11-1|15
CASSTTGILYYEQYF
>TRBV11-2|12
CASSLDRGRPHF
>TRBV11-1|11
CASSLLSEQFF
>TRBV11-2|14
CASSSTGVGETQYF
>TRBV6-6|12
CASSPLNTEAFF
>TRBV12-3/TRBV12-4|13
CASSQAMNTEAFF
>TRBV20-1|15
CSAGTHRGDNSPLHF
>TRBV30|14
CASLGGVGTDTQYF
>TRBV29-1|15
CSGQAVASSYNEQFF
>TRBV6-2/TRBV6-3|18
CASSYGSGAISGANVLTF
>TRBV5-4|15
CASSRETSGQETQYF
>TRBV4-1|13
CASSHDRAYTIYF
>TRBV19|13
CASSIWGTGELFF
>TRBV7-6|15
CASSLDGSYNSPLHF